The rows below give T cell receptor beta chains drawn from one sample of a study of blood T cell repertoires in COVID-19. Assay used: immunoSEQ multiplex PCR; TCRdb lists only in-frame clones, some missing. The profile covers about 140,000 clones, with 80% to 85% appearing a single time and around 8.8% taken by the ten largest. Sequencing input: peripheral blood. Source of these receptors: a human donor in a cohort sampled during active COVID-19. Both conserved end residues are part of each CDR3. Each record gives: CDR3 length, V gene, D gene, clone size, J gene, CDR3 DNA, CDR3 protein. The D gene is left open where the match is weak. Rows give clone size only sometimes, using once, few, many, or a class for an expanded clone.

16	TRBV3-1/TRBV3-2	TRBD2	-	TRBJ2-1	TGTGCCAGCAGCCACATACTAGCGGGAGTAGCGAATGAGCAGTTCTTC	CASSHILAGVANEQFF
13	TRBV28	-	-	TRBJ1-1	TGTGCCAGCAGTACCACAGCAAACACTGAAGCTTTCTTT	CASSTTANTEAFF
12	TRBV18	-	-	TRBJ2-6	TGTGCCAGCTCCCTAGCGGCCAACGTCCTGACTTTC	CASSLAANVLTF
13	TRBV5-4	-	few	TRBJ2-7	TGTGCCAGCAGCTTGGGCGTTCACTACGAGCAGTACTTC	CASSLGVHYEQYF
14	TRBV9	TRBD2	-	TRBJ2-2	TGTGCCAGCAGCCCCCGACTAGCGGAAAGAGAGCTGTTTTTT	CASSPRLAERELFF
16	TRBV14	-	-	TRBJ2-1	TGTGCCAGCAGCCAAGGCGGTAGTGGACTACAGAATGAGCAGTTCTTC	CASSQGGSGLQNEQFF
13	TRBV5-1	-	once	TRBJ2-5	TGCGCCAGCAGCTTGGCCGAGTCCCCCATCCAGTACTTC	CASSLAESPIQYF
14	TRBV5-5	TRBD2	-	TRBJ2-1	TGTGCCAGCAGCTTGGCCGGGGGGAGCAATGAGCAGTTCTTC	CASSLAGGSNEQFF
15	TRBV14	TRBD2	-	TRBJ2-5	TGTGCCAGCAGCCGCCAACTAGCGCGGGGAGAGACCCAGTACTTC	CASSRQLARGETQYF
14	TRBV7-9	-	-	TRBJ2-3	TGTGCCAGCAGCTTATACAGGGACACAGATACGCAGTATTTT	CASSLYRDTDTQYF
11	TRBV6-2/TRBV6-3	TRBD2	-	TRBJ2-7	TGTGCCAGCAGTTACGCGGGGGATCAGTACTTC	CASSYAGDQYF
17	TRBV9	TRBD2	-	TRBJ2-5	TGTGCCAGCAGCGTCGCCGTACTAGCGGGAGGCCAAGAGACCCAGTACTTC	CASSVAVLAGGQETQYF
13	TRBV19	-	-	TRBJ1-2	TGTGCCAGTAGCATAACAGGGCTCGTTGGCTACACCTTC	CASSITGLVGYTF
16	TRBV27	TRBD2	-	TRBJ2-7	TGTGCCAGCAGTTTTGGAATACTAGCGGGAGGGGGCGAGCAGTACTTC	CASSFGILAGGGEQYF
14	TRBV5-6	-	-	TRBJ1-6	TGTGCCAGCAGCTTCGGGACAACTAATTCACCCCTCCACTTT	CASSFGTTNSPLHF
16	TRBV5-1	TRBD1	-	TRBJ2-7	TGCGCCAGCAGCTTGGCCCCGGGACAGGGGGTTTACGAGCAGTACTTC	CASSLAPGQGVYEQYF
16	TRBV9	TRBD2	-	TRBJ2-7	TGTGCCAGCAGCCCCGGACTAGCGGTAAACTCCTACGAGCAGTACTTC	CASSPGLAVNSYEQYF
14	TRBV7-3	-	-	TRBJ1-5	TGTGCCAGCAGCTACAAAGGGGGCAATCAGCCCCAGCATTTT	CASSYKGGNQPQHF
11	TRBV20-1	-	-	TRBJ1-1	TGCAGTGCTAGACAGAACACTGAAGCTTTCTTT	CSARQNTEAFF
16	TRBV7-8	TRBD1	-	TRBJ1-4	TGTGCCAGCAACCCCCACCCCGGGACAGCTAATGAAAAACTGTTTTTT	CASNPHPGTANEKLFF
14	TRBV7-8	TRBD2	-	TRBJ2-7	TGTGCCAGCAGCGAGCCGGGACTAGGGACCGAGCAGTACTTC	CASSEPGLGTEQYF
17	TRBV27	-	-	TRBJ2-1	TGTGCCAGCAGTTTATTGGGCAGCTATGGGTCTTACAATGAGCAGTTCTTC	CASSLLGSYGSYNEQFF
15	TRBV6-6	-	-	TRBJ1-4	TGTGCCAGCAGTTACATGGGTACAGTTAATGAAAAACTGTTTTTT	CASSYMGTVNEKLFF
12	TRBV3-1/TRBV3-2	-	-	TRBJ2-2	TGTGCCAGCAGTAGGAACACCGGGGAGCTGTTTTTT	CASSRNTGELFF
15	TRBV3-1/TRBV3-2	-	-	TRBJ1-5	TGTGCCAGCAGCCTCCAGGTGAGGGGCAATCAGCCCCAGCATTTT	CASSLQVRGNQPQHF
15	TRBV7-8	TRBD2	-	TRBJ2-7	TGTGCCAGCAGCTTAGTTGTAGCGGGGGACTACGAGCAGTACTTC	CASSLVVAGDYEQYF
16	TRBV7-2	TRBD2	-	TRBJ2-5	TGTGCCAGCGCTAACCCCGGTTGGCTAGCGGACGAGACCCAGTACTTC	CASANPGWLADETQYF
16	TRBV5-6	TRBD1	-	TRBJ2-1	TGTGCCAGCAGCGGACAGGGAAAGGGGTACACGAATGAGCAGTTCTTC	CASSGQGKGYTNEQFF
14	TRBV18	-	-	TRBJ2-5	TGTGCCAGCTCACCCCGGGATTTGGAAGAGACCCAGTACTTC	CASSPRDLEETQYF
17	TRBV3-1/TRBV3-2	TRBD2	once	TRBJ2-7	TGTGCCAGCAGCCAAGGGTTCCTGAGCGGGAGCGCCTACGAGCAGTACTTC	CASSQGFLSGSAYEQYF
17	TRBV29-1	TRBD1	-	TRBJ2-7	TGCAGCGCCGAAGGAGGGCCCGGGACAGGGGCTACCTACGAGCAGTACTTC	CSAEGGPGTGATYEQYF
15	TRBV28	TRBD2	-	TRBJ2-5	TGTGCCAGCAGTTTGGGGACTAGCGGGAGGGAGACCCAGTACTTC	CASSLGTSGRETQYF
15	TRBV5-1	TRBD2	once	TRBJ2-7	TGCGCCAGCAGCTTGCTAGCGGGAGGGTCCTACGAGCAGTACTTC	CASSLLAGGSYEQYF
13	TRBV7-2	TRBD2	-	TRBJ2-4	TGTGCCAGCAGCGCCGGACTAGCGTTCGTTCAGTACTTC	CASSAGLAFVQYF
15	TRBV19	TRBD1	-	TRBJ1-5	TGTGCCAGTAGTATTCAGGGACAGGGCAATCAGCCCCAGCATTTT	CASSIQGQGNQPQHF
15	TRBV9	TRBD1	-	TRBJ2-5	TGTGCCAGCAGCGGAACCGGGACAGGACAAGAGACCCAGTACTTC	CASSGTGTGQETQYF
15	TRBV15	TRBD1	-	TRBJ2-7	TGTGCCACCAGCAGAGAGGACAGGAGGTCCTACGAGCAGTACTTC	CATSREDRRSYEQYF
14	TRBV6-5	-	few	TRBJ2-7	TGTGCCAGCAGGACACCGGGACAAGAGTACGAGCAGTACTTC	CASRTPGQEYEQYF
13	TRBV28	-	-	TRBJ1-3	TGTGCCAGCCTGGAGACTTTATCTACGACCATATATTTT	CASLETLSTTIYF
13	TRBV15	-	few	TRBJ2-2	TGTGCCACCAGCAGAGATAACGGCGGGGAGCTGTTTTTT	CATSRDNGGELFF